The clone carrying this TCR beta chain ranks as medium-sized. TCRdb re-called clones from the PCR reads using MiXCR. The table lists tens of thousands of clones, approximately 19% of them singletons, with approximately 13% in the top ten. V shed 8 bases and J shed 4 bases, with 11 bases lying between them. Germline-derived CDR1 and CDR2 are MDHEN and SYDVKM. This CDR3 has 12 residues. The data are from a study of metastatic and nonmetastatic thyroid tumors. No patient received treatment before thyroid surgery. The TCR comes from a female donor with papillary thyroid cancer or a benign thyroid nodule (not recorded which). Some clones in this sample may be carry-over from other donors' samples. The J gene is TRBJ1-2, the V gene TRBV28; D might be TRBD1 (5 bases). The sequenced sample was tumor tissue. Here the CDR3 reads CASGGEIYGYTF. CDR3 bases: TGTGCCAGCGGGGGAGAGATCTATGGCTACACCTTC.